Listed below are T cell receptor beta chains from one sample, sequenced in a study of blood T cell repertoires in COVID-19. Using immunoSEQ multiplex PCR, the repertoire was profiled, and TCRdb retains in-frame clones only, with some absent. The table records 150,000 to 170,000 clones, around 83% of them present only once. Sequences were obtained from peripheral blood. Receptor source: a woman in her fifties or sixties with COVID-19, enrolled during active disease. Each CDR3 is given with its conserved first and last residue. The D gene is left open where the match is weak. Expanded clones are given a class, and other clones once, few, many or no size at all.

CDR3aa: CASSEARVNGELFF
CDR3nt: TGTGCCAGCAGTGAAGCGAGGGTTAACGGGGAGCTGTTTTTT
j_gene: TRBJ2-2
v_gene: TRBV25-1
abundance: NA
len: 14
d_gene: NA

CDR3aa: CASSDDGGRYGYTF
CDR3nt: TGTGCCAGCAGTGATGACGGGGGACGCTATGGCTACACCTTC
j_gene: TRBJ1-2
v_gene: TRBV2
abundance: NA
len: 14
d_gene: NA

CDR3aa: CASSLDRGLRNEQFF
CDR3nt: TGTGCCAGCAGTCTCGACAGGGGGCTTAGGAATGAGCAGTTCTTC
j_gene: TRBJ2-1
v_gene: TRBV9
abundance: NA
len: 15
d_gene: TRBD1

CDR3aa: CASSSGLAGGVGELFF
CDR3nt: TGTGCCAGCAGCTCCGGACTAGCGGGGGGAGTCGGGGAGCTGTTTTTT
j_gene: TRBJ2-2
v_gene: TRBV7-3
abundance: once
len: 16
d_gene: TRBD2

CDR3aa: CASSDPGLAGSQETQYF
CDR3nt: TGTGCCAGCAGTGACCCGGGACTAGCGGGTTCACAAGAGACCCAGTACTTC
j_gene: TRBJ2-5
v_gene: TRBV2
abundance: NA
len: 17
d_gene: TRBD2

CDR3aa: CASSSVNTGELFF
CDR3nt: TGTGCCAGCAGTTCGGTGAACACCGGGGAGCTGTTTTTT
j_gene: TRBJ2-2
v_gene: TRBV12-3/TRBV12-4
abundance: NA
len: 13
d_gene: NA

CDR3aa: CASSQGRRWEKLFF
CDR3nt: TGTGCCAGCAGCCAAGGGAGGAGGTGGGAAAAACTGTTTTTT
j_gene: TRBJ1-4
v_gene: TRBV3-1/TRBV3-2
abundance: NA
len: 14
d_gene: NA

CDR3aa: CASSYSTTNTEAFF
CDR3nt: TGTGCCAGCAGTTATTCGACAACTAACACTGAAGCTTTCTTT
j_gene: TRBJ1-1
v_gene: TRBV5-5
abundance: NA
len: 14
d_gene: NA

CDR3aa: CASSDWDRVYTEAFF
CDR3nt: TGTGCCAGTAGCGATTGGGACAGGGTTTACACTGAAGCTTTCTTT
j_gene: TRBJ1-1
v_gene: TRBV19
abundance: once
len: 15
d_gene: TRBD1

CDR3aa: CTSSLIGGNQPQHF
CDR3nt: TGCACCAGCAGCCTCATCGGGGGCAATCAGCCCCAGCATTTT
j_gene: TRBJ1-5
v_gene: TRBV1
abundance: NA
len: 14
d_gene: NA

CDR3aa: CASSEDLLRGNEQFF
CDR3nt: TGTGCCAGCAGTGAGGACCTCTTGAGGGGGAATGAGCAGTTCTTC
j_gene: TRBJ2-1
v_gene: TRBV6-4
abundance: NA
len: 15
d_gene: NA

CDR3aa: CATSDPGQNTGELFF
CDR3nt: TGTGCCACCAGTGACCCCGGACAGAACACCGGGGAGCTGTTTTTT
j_gene: TRBJ2-2
v_gene: TRBV24-1
abundance: NA
len: 15
d_gene: NA

CDR3aa: CASSLWGQGGHYGYTF
CDR3nt: TGTGCCAGCAGCTTGTGGGGACAGGGGGGTCACTATGGCTACACCTTC
j_gene: TRBJ1-2
v_gene: TRBV5-6
abundance: NA
len: 16
d_gene: TRBD1

CDR3aa: CASRPGTGSLSNQPQHF
CDR3nt: TGTGCCAGCAGACCCGGGACAGGGTCCCTTAGCAATCAGCCCCAGCATTTT
j_gene: TRBJ1-5
v_gene: TRBV7-8
abundance: NA
len: 17
d_gene: TRBD1

CDR3aa: CASSVVSTGPDTQYF
CDR3nt: TGTGCCAGCAGCGTGGTATCGACAGGCCCAGATACGCAGTATTTT
j_gene: TRBJ2-3
v_gene: TRBV5-4
abundance: few
len: 15
d_gene: NA

CDR3aa: CASGPPADTEAFF
CDR3nt: TGCGCCAGCGGCCCACCTGCCGACACTGAAGCTTTCTTT
j_gene: TRBJ1-1
v_gene: TRBV10-1
abundance: NA
len: 13
d_gene: NA

CDR3aa: CSARLDTEAFF
CDR3nt: TGCAGTGCCCGGTTGGACACTGAAGCTTTCTTT
j_gene: TRBJ1-1
v_gene: TRBV20-1
abundance: NA
len: 11
d_gene: NA

CDR3aa: CASEREAYNEQFF
CDR3nt: TGTGCCAGCGAGCGGGAGGCTTACAATGAGCAGTTCTTC
j_gene: TRBJ2-1
v_gene: TRBV12-3/TRBV12-4
abundance: NA
len: 13
d_gene: TRBD2

CDR3aa: CASSSLPGNTRRNEQYF
CDR3nt: TGTGCCAGCAGTTCACTACCGGGGAATACTCGGAGAAACGAGCAGTACTTC
j_gene: TRBJ2-7
v_gene: TRBV27
abundance: NA
len: 17
d_gene: NA

CDR3aa: CASSLVRSGPFSGNTIYF
CDR3nt: TGCGCCAGCAGCTTGGTACGGTCAGGGCCTTTCTCTGGAAACACCATATATTTT
j_gene: TRBJ1-3
v_gene: TRBV5-1
abundance: NA
len: 18
d_gene: NA

CDR3aa: CATSESGAGRGNEQFF
CDR3nt: TGTGCCACCAGTGAGTCGGGAGCCGGAAGGGGTAATGAGCAGTTCTTC
j_gene: TRBJ2-1
v_gene: TRBV24-1
abundance: NA
len: 16
d_gene: NA

CDR3aa: CASSPGGEKLFF
CDR3nt: TGTGCCAGCAGTCCGGGGGGGGAAAAACTGTTTTTT
j_gene: TRBJ1-4
v_gene: TRBV6-5
abundance: NA
len: 12
d_gene: NA

CDR3aa: CASSLDGTGSRRNSPLHF
CDR3nt: TGTGCCAGCAGCTTGGATGGGACAGGGTCGAGACGAAATTCACCCCTCCACTTT
j_gene: TRBJ1-6
v_gene: TRBV5-8
abundance: few
len: 18
d_gene: TRBD1

CDR3aa: CASSLGLAGVNEQFF
CDR3nt: TGTGCCAGCAGCTTAGGGCTAGCGGGAGTCAATGAGCAGTTCTTC
j_gene: TRBJ2-1
v_gene: TRBV7-9
abundance: once
len: 15
d_gene: TRBD2

CDR3aa: CASSANTAGEVTGELFF
CDR3nt: TGTGCCAGCAGCGCGAATACGGCGGGAGAAGTCACCGGGGAGCTGTTTTTT
j_gene: TRBJ2-2
v_gene: TRBV9
abundance: NA
len: 17
d_gene: TRBD2

CDR3aa: CASGPEGLSGNTIYF
CDR3nt: TGTGCCAGCGGCCCGGAGGGCCTCTCTGGAAACACCATATATTTT
j_gene: TRBJ1-3
v_gene: TRBV2
abundance: NA
len: 15
d_gene: NA

CDR3aa: CASRPLAVSYEQYF
CDR3nt: TGTGCCAGCAGGCCCCTAGCGGTCTCCTACGAGCAGTACTTC
j_gene: TRBJ2-7
v_gene: TRBV27
abundance: NA
len: 14
d_gene: TRBD2

CDR3aa: CASSESSLWSEQYF
CDR3nt: TGCGCCAGCAGTGAGTCAAGCCTATGGAGTGAGCAGTACTTC
j_gene: TRBJ2-7
v_gene: TRBV10-1
abundance: NA
len: 14
d_gene: NA

CDR3aa: CASSQTGGAGAFF
CDR3nt: TGTGCCAGCTCACAGACAGGGGGCGCGGGAGCTTTCTTT
j_gene: TRBJ1-1
v_gene: TRBV18
abundance: NA
len: 13
d_gene: TRBD1

CDR3aa: CAWRLAGSTDTQYF
CDR3nt: TGTGCCTGGAGGCTAGCCGGGAGCACAGATACGCAGTATTTT
j_gene: TRBJ2-3
v_gene: TRBV30
abundance: NA
len: 14
d_gene: NA

CDR3aa: CASSLAQVLSDSPLHF
CDR3nt: TGTGCCAGCAGCTTAGCGCAAGTGCTTTCGGATTCACCCCTCCACTTT
j_gene: TRBJ1-6
v_gene: TRBV7-8
abundance: NA
len: 16
d_gene: NA

CDR3aa: CASGDYNGRDEQFF
CDR3nt: TGTGCCAGCGGGGACTATAACGGGAGGGATGAGCAGTTCTTC
j_gene: TRBJ2-1
v_gene: TRBV5-5
abundance: NA
len: 14
d_gene: TRBD2

CDR3aa: CASSPGGLSTDTQYF
CDR3nt: TGTGCCAGCAGCCCGGGGGGCCTCAGCACAGATACGCAGTATTTT
j_gene: TRBJ2-3
v_gene: TRBV11-2
abundance: NA
len: 15
d_gene: NA

CDR3aa: CASSRTGGNSNQPQHF
CDR3nt: TGTGCCAGTAGCAGGACAGGGGGAAATAGCAATCAGCCCCAGCATTTT
j_gene: TRBJ1-5
v_gene: TRBV19
abundance: NA
len: 16
d_gene: TRBD1

CDR3aa: CASSPPEREFNEQFF
CDR3nt: TGTGCCAGCAGCCCCCCGGAGCGGGAGTTCAATGAGCAGTTCTTC
j_gene: TRBJ2-1
v_gene: TRBV7-8
abundance: NA
len: 15
d_gene: TRBD2

CDR3aa: CAISAGTSGREETQYF
CDR3nt: TGTGCCATCAGTGCCGGGACTAGCGGGAGAGAAGAGACCCAGTACTTC
j_gene: TRBJ2-5
v_gene: TRBV10-3
abundance: NA
len: 16
d_gene: TRBD2

CDR3aa: CASRGGPGETQYF
CDR3nt: TGTGCCAGCCGCGGGGGGCCGGGGGAGACCCAGTACTTC
j_gene: TRBJ2-5
v_gene: TRBV19
abundance: NA
len: 13
d_gene: TRBD2

CDR3aa: CASSLGTGGRSDGYTF
CDR3nt: TGTGCCAGCAGCCTCGGGACAGGGGGTCGGTCTGATGGCTACACCTTC
j_gene: TRBJ1-2
v_gene: TRBV4-2
abundance: NA
len: 16
d_gene: TRBD1

CDR3aa: CASSVRGTGYTEAFF
CDR3nt: TGTGCCAGCAGTGTTAGGGGGACAGGGTACACTGAAGCTTTCTTT
j_gene: TRBJ1-1
v_gene: TRBV2
abundance: NA
len: 15
d_gene: TRBD1

CDR3aa: CASSLAGTGVSGANVLTF
CDR3nt: TGCGCCAGCAGCCTAGCCGGGACAGGAGTCTCTGGGGCCAACGTCCTGACTTTC
j_gene: TRBJ2-6
v_gene: TRBV5-1
abundance: NA
len: 18
d_gene: TRBD1

CDR3aa: CASSSNRDRVGYTF
CDR3nt: TGTGCCAGCAGCTCCAACCGGGACAGGGTTGGCTACACCTTC
j_gene: TRBJ1-2
v_gene: TRBV5-4
abundance: NA
len: 14
d_gene: TRBD1

CDR3aa: CASSLGLAAHQETQYF
CDR3nt: TGCGCCAGCAGCTTGGGACTAGCGGCGCACCAAGAGACCCAGTACTTC
j_gene: TRBJ2-5
v_gene: TRBV5-1
abundance: NA
len: 16
d_gene: TRBD2

CDR3aa: CAISESTPNEKLFF
CDR3nt: TGTGCCATCAGTGAGTCGACTCCTAATGAAAAACTGTTTTTT
j_gene: TRBJ1-4
v_gene: TRBV10-3
abundance: NA
len: 14
d_gene: NA

CDR3aa: CSGTQGGGYGYTF
CDR3nt: TGCAGCGGAACACAGGGAGGGGGCTATGGCTACACCTTC
j_gene: TRBJ1-2
v_gene: TRBV29-1
abundance: NA
len: 13
d_gene: NA

CDR3aa: CASSPLTSRVNTGELFF
CDR3nt: TGTGCCAGCTCACCACTTACCTCCAGGGTGAACACCGGGGAGCTGTTTTTT
j_gene: TRBJ2-2
v_gene: TRBV18
abundance: NA
len: 17
d_gene: NA

CDR3aa: CASSPSRQAINYGYTF
CDR3nt: TGTGCCAGCTCACCATCGAGACAGGCGATCAACTATGGCTACACCTTC
j_gene: TRBJ1-2
v_gene: TRBV18
abundance: once
len: 16
d_gene: NA

CDR3aa: CATTRGAGDTQYF
CDR3nt: TGTGCCACCACCCGGGGGGCTGGAGATACGCAGTATTTT
j_gene: TRBJ2-3
v_gene: TRBV24-1
abundance: NA
len: 13
d_gene: NA